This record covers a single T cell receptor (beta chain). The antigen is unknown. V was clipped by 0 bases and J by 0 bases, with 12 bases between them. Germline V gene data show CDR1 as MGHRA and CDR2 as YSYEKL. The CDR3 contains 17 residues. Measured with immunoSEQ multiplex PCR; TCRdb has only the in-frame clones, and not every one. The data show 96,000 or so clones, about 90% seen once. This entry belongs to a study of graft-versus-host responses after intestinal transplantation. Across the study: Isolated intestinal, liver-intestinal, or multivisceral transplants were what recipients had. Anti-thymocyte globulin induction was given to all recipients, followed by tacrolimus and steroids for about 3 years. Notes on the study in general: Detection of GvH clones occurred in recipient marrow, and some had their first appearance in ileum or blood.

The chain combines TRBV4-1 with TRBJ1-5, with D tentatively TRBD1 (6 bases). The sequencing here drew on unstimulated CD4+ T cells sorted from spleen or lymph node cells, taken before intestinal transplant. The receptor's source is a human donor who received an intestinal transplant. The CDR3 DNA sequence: TGCGCCAGCAGCCAAGATTTAACAGGGAATAGCAATCAGCCCCAGCATTTT. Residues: CASSQDLTGNSNQPQHF.